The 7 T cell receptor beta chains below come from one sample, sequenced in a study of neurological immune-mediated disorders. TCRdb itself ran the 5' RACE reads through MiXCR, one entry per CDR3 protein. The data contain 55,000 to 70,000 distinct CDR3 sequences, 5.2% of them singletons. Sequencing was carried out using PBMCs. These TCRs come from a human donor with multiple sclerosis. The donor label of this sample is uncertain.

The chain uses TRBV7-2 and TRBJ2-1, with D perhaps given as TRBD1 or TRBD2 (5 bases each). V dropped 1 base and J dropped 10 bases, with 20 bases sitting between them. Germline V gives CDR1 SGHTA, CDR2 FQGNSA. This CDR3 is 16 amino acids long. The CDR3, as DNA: TGTGCCAGCAGCTTAGTTTTTTGGGACGACGAAGGCGAGCAGTTCTTC. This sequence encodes CASSLVFWDDEGEQFF. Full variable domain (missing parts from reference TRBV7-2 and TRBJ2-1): GAGVSQSPSNKVTEKGKDVELRCDPISGHTALYWYRQSLGQGLEFLIYFQGNSAPDKSGLPSDRFSAERTGGSVSTLTIQRTQQEDSAVYLCASSLVFWDDEGEQFFGPGTRLTVL.

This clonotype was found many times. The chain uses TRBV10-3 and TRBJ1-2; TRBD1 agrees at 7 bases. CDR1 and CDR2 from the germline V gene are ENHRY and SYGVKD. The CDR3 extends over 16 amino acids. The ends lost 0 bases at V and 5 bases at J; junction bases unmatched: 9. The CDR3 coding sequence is TGTGCCATCAGTGAGTCAGAAACAGGGGTCGGGTATGGCTACACCTTC. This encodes CAISESETGVGYGYTF.

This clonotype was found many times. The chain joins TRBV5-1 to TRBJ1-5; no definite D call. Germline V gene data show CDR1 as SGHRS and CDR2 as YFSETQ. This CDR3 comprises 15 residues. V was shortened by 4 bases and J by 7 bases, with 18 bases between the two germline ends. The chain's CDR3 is CASSPGDTRAQPQHF. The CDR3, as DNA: TGCGCCAGCAGCCCGGGAGACACAAGGGCCCAGCCCCAGCATTTT.

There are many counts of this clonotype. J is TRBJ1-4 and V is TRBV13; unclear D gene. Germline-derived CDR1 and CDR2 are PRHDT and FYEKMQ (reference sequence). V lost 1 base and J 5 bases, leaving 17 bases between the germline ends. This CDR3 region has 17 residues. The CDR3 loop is CASSLEFEVARNEKLFF. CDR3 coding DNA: TGTGCCAGCAGCTTAGAGTTTGAAGTGGCGAGGAATGAAAAACTGTTTTTT.

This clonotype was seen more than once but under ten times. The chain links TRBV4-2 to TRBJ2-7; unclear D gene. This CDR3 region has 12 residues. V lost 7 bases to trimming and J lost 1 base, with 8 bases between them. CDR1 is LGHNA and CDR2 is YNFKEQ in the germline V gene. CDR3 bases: TGTGCCAGCATGGACGGGTCCTACGAGCAGTACTTC. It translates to CASMDGSYEQYF.

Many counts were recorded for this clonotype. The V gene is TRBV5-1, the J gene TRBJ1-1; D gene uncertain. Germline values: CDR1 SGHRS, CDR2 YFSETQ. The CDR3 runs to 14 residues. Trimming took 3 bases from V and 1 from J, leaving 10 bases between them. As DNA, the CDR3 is TGCGCCAGCAGCTCAAGACATCAGAACACTGAAGCTTTCTTT. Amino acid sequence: CASSSRHQNTEAFF.

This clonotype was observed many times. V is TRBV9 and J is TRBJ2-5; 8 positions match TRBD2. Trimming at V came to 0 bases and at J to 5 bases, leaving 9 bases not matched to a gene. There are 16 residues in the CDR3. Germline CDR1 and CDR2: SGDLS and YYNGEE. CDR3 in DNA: TGTGCCAGCAGCGTAGGTCGGGGGGGGATGGTGGAGACCCAGTACTTC. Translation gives CASSVGRGGMVETQYF.